The 30 T cell receptor beta chains below were found in one sample sequenced in a study of cytomegalovirus exposure and HLA in healthy donors. The PCR ran on 60 Vbeta and 13 Jbeta primers. Method: immunoSEQ multiplex PCR; TCRdb's copy keeps in-frame clones and lacks some. The sample table includes some 50,000 clones. The sequencing sample was made of PBMCs. The receptors come from a woman aged 40 to 49 in good health and CMV-seronegative.

This rearrangement joins TRBV5-1 to TRBJ1-5; D is undetermined. In germline, CDR1 is SGHRS, CDR2 YFSETQ. Trimming stripped 0 bases from V and 3 bases from J, with 13 bases between. The CDR3 totals 16 residues. CDR3 protein: CASSLGPEADNQPQHF. The CDR3 bases are TGCGCCAGCAGCTTGGGGCCAGAGGCCGACAATCAGCCCCAGCATTTT. The complete variable domain, with remaining parts taken from reference TRBV5-1 and TRBJ1-5, reads KAGVTQTPRYLIKTRGQQVTLSCSPISGHRSVSWYQQTPGQGLQFLFEYFSETQRNKGNFPGRFSGRQFSNSRSEMNVSTLELGDSALYLCASSLGPEADNQPQHFGDGTRLSIL.

The genes are TRBV5-4 and TRBJ2-7; no firm D call. Germline CDR1 SGHNT, CDR2 YYREEE (reference sequence). Deletions cut 4 bases from V and 3 bases from J, with 11 bases between. The CDR3 sequence is 13 residues long. The CDR3 is CASSAAAHYEQYF. CDR3 DNA: TGTGCCAGCAGCGCGGCAGCGCACTACGAGCAGTACTTC.

V and J are TRBV18 and TRBJ2-5; maybe TRBD1 (6 bases). This CDR3 region has 13 residues. Trimming left V 6 bases short and J 2 bases short, with 10 bases between. CDR1 is KGHSH, CDR2 LQKENI, per germline. The CDR3 region is CASSPDRQETQYF. In nucleotides, the CDR3 is TGTGCCAGCTCCCCTGACAGGCAAGAGACCCAGTACTTC.

The J gene is TRBJ1-2, the V gene TRBV28; TRBD1 matches at 7 bases. The CDR3 is 15 amino acids. Trimming cost V 6 bases and J 8 bases; bases outside gene matches: 15. Germline CDR1 MDHEN, CDR2 SYDVKM. The DNA of the CDR3 is TGTGCCAGCAGCCGCCCCAATGACAGGGTCGGCGGCTACACCTTC. It is translated as CASSRPNDRVGGYTF.

This sequence joins TRBV5-1 and TRBJ2-7; 11 bases are shared with TRBD2. Trimming cost V 0 bases and J 1 base; bases outside gene matches: 3. The CDR3 runs 16 residues. Looked up from germline, CDR1 is SGHRS and CDR2 is YFSETQ. This chain's CDR3 is CASSLDLAGGSYEQYF. Here the CDR3 DNA reads TGCGCCAGCAGCTTGGATCTAGCGGGAGGTTCCTACGAGCAGTACTTC.

This sequence joins TRBV7-2 and TRBJ2-1; 10 bases align to TRBD1. The germline gives CDR1 SGHTA, CDR2 FQGNSA. The junction had 7 bases not matched to a gene; V was cut back by 4 bases and J by 7 bases. This CDR3 spans 15 amino acids. CDR3 nucleotide sequence: TGTGCCAGCAGCTCCCCGGGACAGGGGTGGAATGAGCAGTTCTTC. Its protein product is CASSSPGQGWNEQFF.

The chain carries TRBV9 and TRBJ2-1; 8 nucleotides match TRBD1. Germline V gene data show CDR1 as SGDLS and CDR2 as YYNGEE. The CDR3 loop spans 20 amino acids. With 3 bases clipped from V and 8 bases from J, the junction kept 25 bases outside the gene matches. For the CDR3, the DNA is TGTGCCAGCAGCGGCCCTCAGGGGGCTGTCTACAGGGGCTCAGGAGATGAGCAGTTCTTC. Translation gives CASSGPQGAVYRGSGDEQFF.

The chain combines TRBV18 with TRBJ2-7, with D tentatively TRBD1 (5 bases). The CDR3 spans 15 residues. Trimming removed 4 bases at V and 0 bases at J, with 13 bases between. The germline V gene has CDR1 KGHSH and CDR2 LQKENI. In DNA, the CDR3 is TGTGCCAGCTCACTCTCGACAGCCACCTCCTACGAGCAGTACTTC. It specifies CASSLSTATSYEQYF. The entire variable domain, with the rest obtained from reference TRBV18 and TRBJ2-7, is as follows: NAGVMQNPRHLVRRRGQEARLRCSPMKGHSHVYWYRQLPEEGLKFMVYLQKENIIDESGMPKERFSAEFPKEGPSILRIQQVVRGDSAAYFCASSLSTATSYEQYFGPGTRLTVT.

The chain combines TRBV5-1 with TRBJ2-4; tentatively, D is TRBD1 (6 bases). The CDR3 length is 14 residues. The germline V gene has CDR1 SGHRS and CDR2 YFSETQ. Trimming removed 4 bases from V and 9 bases from J, with 17 bases in between. The CDR3 DNA reads TGCGCCAGCAGCGACACAGGGTCCCCAGGCATTCAGTACTTC. Its protein is CASSDTGSPGIQYF.

The chain combines TRBV28 with TRBJ2-1; 15 bases agree with TRBD2. Germline V gives CDR1 MDHEN, CDR2 SYDVKM. The CDR3 consists of 19 residues. The trim removed 2 bases at V and 4 bases at J, leaving 9 bases unmatched. CDR3 amino acids: CASSLPGLAGGPRYNEQFF. The CDR3 DNA follows: TGTGCCAGCAGTTTACCCGGACTAGCGGGAGGGCCTAGGTACAATGAGCAGTTCTTC. Full variable domain (remainder filled in from reference TRBV28 and TRBJ2-1): DVKVTQSSRYLVKRTGEKVFLECVQDMDHENMFWYRQDPGLGLRLIYFSYDVKMKEKGDIPEGYSVSREKKERFSLILESASTNQTSMYLCASSLPGLAGGPRYNEQFFGPGTRLTVL.

The rearrangement links TRBV29-1 to TRBJ2-1, with D maybe TRBD2 (6 bases). The V and J ends lost 7 bases and 3 bases respectively, with 22 bases between them. CDR3 size: 16 residues. CDR1 and CDR2 from the germline V gene are SQVTM and ANQGSEA. CDR3 region: CSGEVSGDQYYNEQFF. CDR3 sequence (DNA): TGCAGCGGGGAGGTCTCGGGGGATCAGTACTACAATGAGCAGTTCTTC.

The rearrangement joins TRBV27 to TRBJ1-5, with 7 bases that match TRBD1. The V gene's germline CDR1 is MNHEY and CDR2 SMNVEV (reference sequence). The CDR3 covers 15 residues. With V trimmed by 6 bases and J by 0 bases, 5 bases remained unmatched. The CDR3 sequence is CASRGQIYSNQPQHF. DNA for the CDR3: TGTGCCAGCAGGGGACAGATCTATAGCAATCAGCCCCAGCATTTT.

The rearrangement joins TRBV27 to TRBJ2-3; tentative D call: TRBD2 (5 bases). V lost 5 bases to trimming and J lost 7 bases, with 10 bases between them. This CDR3 is built from 12 residues. Germline-derived CDR1 and CDR2 are MNHEY and SMNVEV (reference sequence). In DNA form, the CDR3 reads TGTGCCAGCAGTCCGGACTTTAATACGCAGTATTTT. This encodes CASSPDFNTQYF.

J is TRBJ2-7 and V is TRBV5-1; 9 nucleotides line up with TRBD1. The CDR3 has 16 amino acids. The V gene end was trimmed by 0 bases and the J gene end by 2 bases; junction bases not matched to a gene: 6. Germline CDR1 reads SGHRS; CDR2 reads YFSETQ. The DNA of the CDR3 is TGCGCCAGCAGCTTGGTAACCGGGACAGGGACCTACGAGCAGTACTTC. Its translation is CASSLVTGTGTYEQYF.

The rearrangement joins TRBV4-3 to TRBJ1-4; the D is unclear. The V and J ends lost 0 bases and 2 bases respectively, with 13 bases between them. The CDR3 length is 17 residues. The germline V gene encodes CDR1 LGHNA and CDR2 YSLEER. The DNA of the CDR3 is TGCGCCAGCAGCCAAGAATTGGTATTACGGACTAATGAAAAACTGTTTTTT. Translation: CASSQELVLRTNEKLFF.

The rearrangement links TRBV6-5 to TRBJ2-7; 10 nucleotides line up with TRBD2. Germline values: CDR1 MNHEY, CDR2 SVGAGI. The CDR3 extends over 16 amino acids. After removal of 3 bases from V and 2 bases from J, the junction contained 7 bases not matched to a gene. DNA for the CDR3: TGTGCCAGCAGTTATCTCACTAGCGGGATTGCCTACGAGCAGTACTTC. This sequence encodes CASSYLTSGIAYEQYF.

The V and J genes are TRBV28 and TRBJ1-2; 7 bases match TRBD1. The germline V gene has CDR1 MDHEN and CDR2 SYDVKM. The CDR3 extends over 14 amino acids. With 4 bases clipped from V and 9 bases from J, the junction kept 11 bases outside the gene matches. CDR3 region: CASSSPNRGVSYTF. DNA for the CDR3: TGTGCCAGCAGTTCCCCAAACAGGGGTGTTAGCTACACCTTC.

The chain carries TRBV29-1 and TRBJ2-3, with 14 bases that match TRBD2. With 7 bases clipped from V and 4 bases from J, the junction kept 10 bases outside the gene matches. From germline, CDR1 is SQVTM and CDR2 ANQGSEA. The CDR3 sequence is 16 residues long. This CDR3 reads CSAEGGLAGEADTQYF. The CDR3, as DNA: TGCAGCGCCGAGGGGGGACTAGCGGGAGAAGCAGATACGCAGTATTTT.

This chain uses TRBV7-9 with TRBJ2-2; TRBD1 agrees at 9 bases. This CDR3 is built from 14 residues. Germline V gene data show CDR1 as SEHNR and CDR2 as FQNEAQ (reference sequence). V lost 5 bases, J lost 7 bases, and 5 bases stayed unmatched. The CDR3 region has the DNA TGTGCCAGCAGCGTACAGGGGGCGATCGGGGAGCTGTTTTTT. Amino acids: CASSVQGAIGELFF. The full variable domain, completed using reference TRBV7-9 and TRBJ2-2, is DTGVSQNPRHKITKRGQNVTFRCDPISEHNRLYWYRQTLGQGPEFLTYFQNEAQLEKSRLLSDRFSAERPKGSFSTLEIQRTEQGDSAMYLCASSVQGAIGELFFGEGSRLTVL.

This chain links TRBV7-9 with TRBJ2-7, with a possible D match to TRBD1 (5 bases). Trimming left V 5 bases short and J 4 bases short, with 12 bases between. Per the germline V gene, CDR1 is SEHNR and CDR2 is FQNEAQ (reference sequence). The CDR3 extends over 13 amino acids. The CDR3: CASSPQDGYEQYF. CDR3 in DNA: TGTGCCAGCAGCCCACAGGACGGGTACGAGCAGTACTTC. Full variable domain (missing parts from reference TRBV7-9 and TRBJ2-7): DTGVSQNPRHKITKRGQNVTFRCDPISEHNRLYWYRQTLGQGPEFLTYFQNEAQLEKSRLLSDRFSAERPKGSFSTLEIQRTEQGDSAMYLCASSPQDGYEQYFGPGTRLTVT.

The chain joins TRBV18 to TRBJ2-1, with D maybe TRBD2 (6 bases). Germline CDR1 is KGHSH and CDR2 is LQKENI. This CDR3 is 16 amino acids long. The V end lost 3 bases, the J end lost 9 bases, and 21 bases lay between the germline ends. The CDR3 sequence: CASSPFDGGTGVEQFF. The CDR3 DNA follows: TGTGCCAGCTCACCCTTTGATGGAGGGACTGGTGTTGAGCAGTTCTTC.

CDR3 coding DNA: TGTGCCAGCACCAACTTGGCAGGGGGGATTTACACTGAAGCTTTCTTT. Its translation: CASTNLAGGIYTEAFF. V and J are TRBV6-6 and TRBJ1-1; TRBD1 matches at 7 bases. The CDR3 extends over 16 amino acids. Looked up from germline, CDR1 is MNHNY and CDR2 is SVGAGI (reference sequence). V was clipped by 7 bases and J by 3 bases; unmatched bases: 14.

The chain's CDR3 is CASSSTGNLAHEQYF. Written as DNA, the CDR3 is TGTGCCAGCAGTTCGACCGGGAACCTCGCCCACGAGCAGTACTTC. The chain links TRBV28 to TRBJ2-7; a weak D match, TRBD2 (5 bases). The CDR3 has 15 amino acids. V lost 4 bases and J 5 bases, leaving 18 bases between the germline ends. Germline CDR1 MDHEN, CDR2 SYDVKM.

This sequence joins TRBV10-3 and TRBJ2-5; 8 positions match TRBD1. The CDR3 length is 14 residues. With V trimmed by 6 bases and J by 5 bases, 8 bases remained unmatched. Germline values: CDR1 ENHRY, CDR2 SYGVKD. The CDR3 DNA reads TGTGCCATCAGCGGACAGGGTGGGACGGAGACCCAGTACTTC. Its translation is CAISGQGGTETQYF.

The V call is TRBV5-1, the J call TRBJ2-2; D is perhaps TRBD1 (5 bases). Germline V gene lookup returns CDR1 SGHRS and CDR2 YFSETQ. CDR3 length: 14 amino acids. Trimming left V 2 bases short and J 1 base short, with 6 bases between. CDR3 region: CASSFGQNTGELFF. The DNA for the CDR3 is TGCGCCAGCAGCTTCGGACAGAACACCGGGGAGCTGTTTTTT.

The rearrangement uses TRBV6-6 and TRBJ2-7; 10 bases match TRBD1. The CDR3 spans 14 residues. Losses at the gene ends were 6 bases for V and 5 bases for J; bases not matched to a gene: 7. Germline CDR1 is MNHNY and CDR2 is SVGAGI (reference sequence). The CDR3 nucleotides read TGTGCCAGCAGGACAGGGGGCGTCCCCAACGAGCAGTACTTC. Translated: CASRTGGVPNEQYF.

J is TRBJ2-3 and V is TRBV9; 8 nucleotides line up with TRBD1. The CDR3 extends over 14 amino acids. V lost 4 bases, J lost 5 bases, and 6 bases stayed unmatched. Germline CDR1 and CDR2: SGDLS and YYNGEE. DNA for the CDR3: TGTGCCAGCAGCTTCGGACAGGGAATAGATACGCAGTATTTT. Translating gives CASSFGQGIDTQYF.

The genes are TRBV7-2 and TRBJ2-7; 8 nucleotides agree with TRBD1. This CDR3 is 15 amino acids long. CDR1 and CDR2 from the germline V gene are SGHTA and FQGNSA. With 1 base clipped from V and 5 bases from J, the junction kept 7 bases outside the gene matches. The CDR3 DNA sequence: TGTGCCAGCAGCTTAGGAGCAGGGGGCATAAACGAGCAGTACTTC. Translating it yields CASSLGAGGINEQYF. Together with reference TRBV7-2 and TRBJ2-7, the CDR3 gives the full variable domain: GAGVSQSPSNKVTEKGKDVELRCDPISGHTALYWYRQSLGQGLEFLIYFQGNSAPDKSGLPSDRFSAERTGGSVSTLTIQRTQQEDSAVYLCASSLGAGGINEQYFGPGTRLTVT.

The V call is TRBV7-7, the J call TRBJ2-5; possibly TRBD1 for D (5 bases). Germline values: CDR1 SSHAT, CDR2 FNYEAQ (reference sequence). V was trimmed by 5 bases and J by 5 bases, leaving 12 bases between them. This CDR3 spans 13 amino acids. The CDR3, as DNA: TGTGCCAGCAGCCTAGGACCAGGGGAGACCCAGTACTTC. It translates to CASSLGPGETQYF. The full variable domain, its missing parts supplied by reference TRBV7-7 and TRBJ2-5, is GAGVSQSPRYKVTKRGQDVTLRCDPISSHATLYWYQQALGQGPEFLTYFNYEAQPDKSGLPSDRFSAERPEGSISTLTIQRTEQRDSAMYRCASSLGPGETQYFGPGTRLLVL.

This rearrangement joins TRBV9 to TRBJ1-1; unclear D gene. The CDR3 consists of 16 residues. Germline V gives CDR1 SGDLS, CDR2 YYNGEE. V lost 0 bases to trimming and J lost 0 bases, with 12 bases between them. CDR3 sequence reads: CASSVDPSSVNTEAFF. DNA of the CDR3: TGTGCCAGCAGCGTAGACCCCTCGTCGGTGAACACTGAAGCTTTCTTT.